The 30 T cell receptor beta chains below come from one sample, sequenced in a study of blood T cell repertoires in COVID-19. Method: immunoSEQ multiplex PCR; TCRdb's copy keeps in-frame clones and lacks some. The table includes fewer than 200,000 clones, approximately 85% detected once. The material sequenced was peripheral blood. The receptors were sampled from a man aged 60 to 69 who had recovered from COVID-19.

V gene TRBV7-3 combines with J gene TRBJ2-2; the D gene is possibly TRBD1 (6 bases). CDR1 SGHTA and CDR2 FQGTGA come from the germline V gene. This CDR3 spans 15 amino acids. V shed 6 bases and J shed 5 bases, with 16 bases lying between them. The DNA of the CDR3 is TGTGCCAGCAGTCTCCAGGGGCCGGAGACCGGGGAGCTGTTTTTT. Its protein is CASSLQGPETGELFF.

The V call is TRBV6-5, the J call TRBJ1-1; D possibly corresponds to TRBD1 (6 bases). CDR1 is MNHEY, CDR2 SVGAGI, per germline. Trimming pared 2 bases from V and 7 bases from J, leaving 11 bases between. The CDR3 sequence is 13 residues long. CDR3 in amino acids: CASSYRGAGEAFF. The CDR3 DNA is TGTGCCAGCAGTTACCGGGGGGCAGGTGAAGCTTTCTTT.

This clone was observed a handful of times. Other nucleotide sequences in the sample specify the same CDR3. This chain joins TRBV7-6 and TRBJ1-6, with 7 positions matching TRBD1. CDR1 is SGHVS and CDR2 is FNYEAQ in the germline V gene. The CDR3 loop spans 15 amino acids. V trimming: 1 base; J trimming: 5 bases; junction bases outside the gene matches: 2. As DNA, the CDR3 is TGTGCCAGCAGCTTAGGACAGGGCGATAATTCACCCCTCCACTTT. It codes for CASSLGQGDNSPLHF.

The chain couples TRBV5-1 to TRBJ2-2; D not resolved. This CDR3 has 15 amino acids. V was shortened by 2 bases and J by 0 bases, with 8 bases between the two germline ends. Germline CDR1 and CDR2: SGHRS and YFSETQ. The CDR3 DNA reads TGCGCCAGCAGCTTTCTAGATTCGAACACCGGGGAGCTGTTTTTT. It is translated as CASSFLDSNTGELFF.

V gene TRBV5-6 combines with J gene TRBJ1-2, with 8 bases aligning to TRBD1. This CDR3 is 15 amino acids long. Trimming removed 7 bases from V and 6 bases from J; junction bases left unmatched: 14. The germline V gene has CDR1 SGHDT and CDR2 YYEEEE. CDR3 in DNA: TGTGCCAGCCGACAACCCGGGACAGGAAACCATGGCTACACCTTC. Its translation is CASRQPGTGNHGYTF.

This chain joins TRBV19 and TRBJ2-1; D possibly corresponds to TRBD1 (7 bases). CDR1 and CDR2 from the germline V gene are LNHDA and SQIVND (reference sequence). The CDR3 spans 18 residues. Trimming pared 7 bases from V and 4 bases from J, leaving 26 bases between. CDR3 sequence reads: CASTLTGIKLGGYNEQFF. The CDR3 coding sequence is TGTGCCAGTACTTTGACAGGGATCAAGCTAGGAGGGTACAATGAGCAGTTCTTC.

This clone was counted a few times. V usage is TRBV10-1 and J usage is TRBJ2-1; 16 nucleotides align to TRBD2. V shed 6 bases, J shed 3 bases, and the junction held 5 bases outside the gene matches. The germline V gene encodes CDR1 WNHNN and CDR2 SYGVQD (reference sequence). The CDR3 runs 17 residues. The CDR3 DNA is TGCGCCAGCAGATTGGGGACTAGCGGGGGGGTCTACAATGAGCAGTTCTTC. The encoded protein is CASRLGTSGGVYNEQFF.

Only a few counts were recorded for this clone. This chain links TRBV6-5 with TRBJ1-2, with a possible D match to TRBD1 (5 bases). The CDR3 has 15 amino acids. Per the germline V gene, CDR1 is MNHEY and CDR2 is SVGAGI. Trimming left V 2 bases short and J 5 bases short, with 15 bases between. Here the CDR3 DNA reads TGTGCCAGCAGTTACGGGGCAGGCCGCAGGTATGGCTACACCTTC. Translating gives CASSYGAGRRYGYTF.

This clone appeared once. V gene TRBV2 combines with J gene TRBJ2-7; D is unresolved. The CDR3 sequence is 11 residues long. The germline V gene has CDR1 SNHLY and CDR2 FYNNEI. The germline V and J ends were trimmed by 7 bases and 4 bases, with 8 bases remaining between them. The DNA for the CDR3 is TGTGCCAGCACCACAGCATACGAGCAGTACTTC. Translating gives CASTTAYEQYF.

This chain uses TRBV2 with TRBJ2-5, with 10 nucleotides matching TRBD2. The V gene's germline CDR1 is SNHLY and CDR2 FYNNEI. The length of the CDR3 is 14 residues. Losses at the gene ends were 7 bases for V and 1 base for J; bases not matched to a gene: 3. The CDR3: CASKLAGFQETQYF. The CDR3 DNA reads as TGTGCCAGCAAACTAGCGGGGTTCCAAGAGACCCAGTACTTC.

The chain uses TRBV19 and TRBJ2-1; 12 nucleotides match TRBD2. With V trimmed by 4 bases and J by 0 bases, 10 bases remained unmatched. The germline V gene encodes CDR1 LNHDA and CDR2 SQIVND (reference sequence). This CDR3 contains 19 residues. The CDR3 DNA is TGTGCCAGTAGTAAGGCTAGCGGGGGGGCGGTCAGCTCCTACAATGAGCAGTTCTTC. It codes for CASSKASGGAVSSYNEQFF. Looking up the rest from reference TRBV19 and TRBJ2-1 gives the full variable domain: DGGITQSPKYLFRKEGQNVTLSCEQNLNHDAMYWYRQDPGQGLRLIYYSQIVNDFQKGDIAEGYSVSREKKESFPLTVTSAQKNPTAFYLCASSKASGGAVSSYNEQFFGPGTRLTVL.

CDR3 in amino acids: CASSQSGNTEAFF. DNA for the CDR3: TGTGCCAGCAGCCAATCGGGGAACACTGAAGCTTTCTTT. J is TRBJ1-1 and V is TRBV3-1 (or the pseudogene TRBV3-2); D unresolved. The CDR3 contains 13 residues. Germline CDR1 is LGHDT and CDR2 is YNNKEL (reference sequence). V was clipped by 2 bases and J by 1 base, with 5 bases between them.

This chain connects TRBV2 to TRBJ1-2; no definite D call. V lost 4 bases and J 5 bases, leaving 11 bases between the germline ends. The CDR3 totals 13 residues. From germline, CDR1 is SNHLY and CDR2 FYNNEI. The CDR3 reads CASSVTRNYGYTF. DNA for the CDR3: TGTGCCAGCAGTGTAACCAGGAATTATGGCTACACCTTC.

V is TRBV7-9 and J is TRBJ2-4, with 7 bases aligning to TRBD2. The CDR3 consists of 13 residues. V lost 5 bases and J lost 8; bases outside the gene matches: 6. Germline CDR1 is SEHNR and CDR2 is FQNEAQ (reference sequence). The CDR3 DNA reads TGTGCCAGCAGCCCTAGCGGAGGGGACATTCAGTACTTC. The encoded protein is CASSPSGGDIQYF.

The chain couples TRBV5-4 to TRBJ1-2; D is possibly TRBD1 (6 bases). V dropped 0 bases and J dropped 2 bases, with 8 bases sitting between them. In germline, CDR1 is SGHNT, CDR2 YYREEE (reference sequence). The CDR3 spans 14 residues. DNA of the CDR3: TGTGCCAGCAGCTTGGCTAGGGGGAACTATGGCTACACCTTC. Amino acid sequence: CASSLARGNYGYTF.

The chain carries TRBV5-4 and TRBJ2-2; TRBD2 matches at 9 bases. V gave up 4 bases and J gave up 3 bases; unmatched junction bases: 4. This CDR3 spans 15 amino acids. Germline CDR1 reads SGHNT; CDR2 reads YYREEE (reference sequence). In DNA form, the CDR3 reads TGTGCCAGCAGCCAAAAGCGGGGGGACACCGGGGAGCTGTTTTTT. Residues: CASSQKRGDTGELFF.

This clone appeared a few times. The V and J genes are TRBV28 and TRBJ2-7, with D unclear. V lost 3 bases, J lost 1 base, and 7 bases lay in between. CDR1 is MDHEN, CDR2 SYDVKM, per germline. The CDR3 runs to 13 residues. Written as DNA, the CDR3 is TGTGCCAGCAGTTTGGGCAGGTCCTACGAGCAGTACTTC. This codes for CASSLGRSYEQYF.

This chain links TRBV6-6 with TRBJ2-5, with TRBD1 as a possible D gene (5 bases). The CDR3 contains 11 residues. Germline V gene lookup returns CDR1 MNHNY and CDR2 SVGAGI (reference sequence). V lost 9 bases and J 4 bases, leaving 9 bases between the germline ends. The CDR3 DNA follows: TGTGCCAGTCAGGGTGGAGAGACCCAGTACTTC. This gives the protein CASQGGETQYF.

V usage is TRBV27 and J usage is TRBJ2-7; 8 nucleotides line up with TRBD1. Trimming took 4 bases from V and 7 from J; bases not matched to a gene: 6. Germline V gene lookup returns CDR1 MNHEY and CDR2 SMNVEV (reference sequence). The CDR3 spans 13 residues. The CDR3 sequence: CASSSGTGIEQYF. The CDR3 region has the DNA TGTGCCAGCAGTTCCGGGACAGGTATAGAGCAGTACTTC.

The chain couples TRBV5-4 to TRBJ2-1, with 10 bases fitting TRBD1. Germline V lookup: CDR1 SGHNT, CDR2 YYREEE (reference sequence). The V and J ends lost 7 bases and 3 bases, in that order; junction bases with no gene match: 4. The CDR3 consists of 14 residues. DNA for the CDR3: TGTGCCAGCGGCGGGACAGGGGTCTACAATGAGCAGTTCTTC. This sequence encodes CASGGTGVYNEQFF.

Remarks on this clone: Germline and junction disagree at one end, which may indicate a read error. The sample holds other DNA sequences that translate to the same CDR3. The V call is TRBV7-9, the J call TRBJ1-5; 7 bases line up with TRBD1. The CDR3 is made up of 16 amino acids. Germline lookup yields CDR1 SEHNR and CDR2 FQNEAQ (reference sequence). DNA for the CDR3: TGTGCCAGCAGCTTGGCTGGGACAGAGAGCAATCAACCCCAGCATTTT. This codes for CASSLAGTESNQPQHF.

The chain couples TRBV29-1 to TRBJ2-2; maybe TRBD1 (6 bases). Per the germline V gene, CDR1 is SQVTM and CDR2 is ANQGSEA. The length of the CDR3 is 15 residues. Deletions cut 7 bases from V and 7 bases from J, with 22 bases between. CDR3 bases: TGCAGCGCTCTTTTATCCGGGACACGGGGCGGGGAGCTGTTTTTT. Its translation is CSALLSGTRGGELFF.

V is TRBV5-1 and J is TRBJ2-5, with 8 bases matching TRBD2. The trim removed 0 bases at V and 4 bases at J, leaving 8 bases unmatched. The CDR3 is 16 amino acids. Germline V gene data show CDR1 as SGHRS and CDR2 as YFSETQ. The CDR3 spells CASSLGPAGAGETQYF. CDR3 bases: TGCGCCAGCAGCTTGGGACCAGCGGGGGCGGGAGAGACCCAGTACTTC.

The chain has TRBV30 and TRBJ1-2; D not certain. The germline V and J ends were trimmed by 2 bases and 8 bases, with 9 bases remaining between them. The germline V gene encodes CDR1 GTSNPN and CDR2 SVGIG (reference sequence). The CDR3 has 11 residues. Written as DNA, the CDR3 is TGTGCCTGGAGTCTCGCCCAGGGCTACACCTTC. Its protein product is CAWSLAQGYTF. The full variable domain, rest sourced from reference TRBV30 and TRBJ1-2, is SQTIHQWPATLVQPVGSPLSLECTVEGTSNPNLYWYRQAAGRGLQLLFYSVGIGQISSEVPQNLSASRPQDRQFILSSKKLLLSDSGFYLCAWSLAQGYTFGSGTRLTVV.

V and J are TRBV12-5 and TRBJ2-2, with TRBD1 matching 7 bases. Germline trimming cut 6 bases from V and 5 bases from J; bases unmatched to any gene: 9. The CDR3 runs 15 residues. Germline V CDR1 and CDR2: LGHNT, FRNRAP. The DNA of the CDR3 is TGTGCTAGTGGCACGCCGGGACAGCCGACCGGGGAGCTGTTTTTT. Translation gives CASGTPGQPTGELFF.

The V gene is TRBV4-2, the J gene TRBJ2-3; D might be TRBD2 (7 bases). There are 14 residues in the CDR3. V lost 0 bases and J 6 bases, leaving 10 bases between the germline ends. Germline V gives CDR1 LGHNA, CDR2 YNFKEQ. For the CDR3, the DNA is TGTGCCAGCAGCCAAGAGGAGGGGGGGGATACGCAGTATTTT. It codes for CASSQEEGGDTQYF.

The chain employs TRBV7-9 and TRBJ2-7, with D tentatively TRBD1 (7 bases). Germline lookup yields CDR1 SEHNR and CDR2 FQNEAQ (reference sequence). With 8 bases removed from V and 6 bases from J, the gap between germline ends came to 17 bases. This CDR3 region has 13 residues. The CDR3 nucleotides are TGTGCCAGCGGATTCCCAGGGGGAGGCGAGCAGTACTTC. Protein: CASGFPGGGEQYF.

The V and J genes are TRBV4-3 and TRBJ1-2; TRBD1 might be the D (6 bases). Trimming left V 1 base short and J 2 bases short, with 17 bases between. The V gene's germline CDR1 is LGHNA and CDR2 YSLEER. The CDR3 runs to 17 residues. The CDR3 sequence: CASSQAARDTRNYGYTF. The DNA of the CDR3 is TGCGCCAGCAGCCAAGCGGCCCGGGACACTAGAAACTATGGCTACACCTTC.

The V and J genes are TRBV19 and TRBJ2-2; D may be TRBD2 (6 bases). The length of the CDR3 is 15 residues. Germline CDR1 reads LNHDA; CDR2 reads SQIVND (reference sequence). The V end lost 9 bases, the J end lost 1 base, and 15 bases lay between the germline ends. CDR3 protein: CASTSSAMNTGELFF. The CDR3 DNA is TGTGCCAGCACATCTAGCGCGATGAACACCGGGGAGCTGTTTTTT.

The chain employs TRBV24-1 and TRBJ2-1; a weak D match, TRBD1 (5 bases). The CDR3 runs to 16 residues. Germline-derived CDR1 and CDR2 are KGHDR and SFDVKD. V was pared by 5 bases and J by 3 bases, with 16 bases between. The CDR3 sequence: CATSVRQGADYNEQFF. In DNA, the CDR3 is TGTGCCACCAGTGTAAGGCAGGGTGCCGACTACAATGAGCAGTTCTTC.